This T cell receptor beta chain is drawn from a study of blood T cell repertoires in COVID-19. Trimming removed 5 bases at V and 4 bases at J, with 25 bases between. The CDR3 is made up of 18 amino acids. Looked up from germline, CDR1 is SGHNT and CDR2 is YYREEE (reference sequence). Sequencing was performed with immunoSEQ multiplex PCR; in TCRdb, only in-frame clones are kept and a portion is missing. The sample lists under 350,000 clones; about 89% were seen once. The sequencing input was peripheral blood. The chain is built from TRBV5-4 and TRBJ1-5; D is uncertain. This clonotype originated in a middle-aged man with acute or convalescent COVID-19. In nucleotides, the CDR3 is TGTGCCAGCAGATATGTGGTGCCGTTTGGCGGCTTTAATCAGCCCCAGCATTTT. This translates into CASRYVVPFGGFNQPQHF.